The 32 T cell receptor beta chains listed next were all sequenced from one sample in a study of T cell responses to AZD1222 COVID-19 vaccine (dated by TCRdb to about 2021). Libraries were built with the immunoSEQ multiplex PCR assay. Sourced from immuneACCESS, this table was stored by TCRdb with only in-frame sequences that have V and J called. A share of the clones is absent; for the studies checked, an unresolved V gene accounts for under half, and the remainder has no known explanation. The sample table shows approximately 180,000 clones, and about 90% are seen once. The ten largest account for about 4.1% of the sample. In light of the paper, this sample's time point label describes: about 28 days (+/-7) after the second vaccine dose. Reading the label with the study, this specimen's treatment or condition is: meningococcal conjugate vaccine given as trial control. The input for sequencing was peripheral blood, taken 28 days after the second dose of the MenACWY control vaccine. These receptor sequences come from an adult who received the MenACWY meningococcal vaccine as a control.

With respect to this clone: An end of the junction differs from the germline gene, which may be a read error. The rearrangement joins TRBV10-3 to TRBJ2-7, with 7 positions matching TRBD2. CDR1 is ENHRY, CDR2 SYGVKD, per germline. This CDR3 contains 13 residues. The DNA for the CDR3 is TGTGCCATCGGTGAACTAGCGCGCTACGAGCAGTACTTC. This gives the protein CAIGELARYEQYF.

J is TRBJ2-1 and V is TRBV3-1 (or the pseudogene TRBV3-2); D unresolved. Trimming shortened V by 4 bases and J by 8 bases, and 9 bases separated the two germline ends. Per germline, CDR1 LGHDT and CDR2 YNNKEL (reference sequence). The CDR3 sequence is 12 residues long. The CDR3 DNA follows: TGTGCCAGCAGCCCCCCGTCGGATGAGCAGTTCTTC. It yields the protein CASSPPSDEQFF.

The chain couples TRBV6-5 to TRBJ2-7; the D gene is possibly TRBD1 (6 bases). V lost 6 bases, J lost 0 bases, and 12 bases lay in between. This CDR3 has 14 residues. Germline CDR1 and CDR2: MNHEY and SVGAGI. The CDR3 nucleotides are TGTGCCAGCAGACCCGGACAGTTCTCCTACGAGCAGTACTTC. Its translation is CASRPGQFSYEQYF.

The V and J genes are TRBV10-3 and TRBJ1-1; 7 bases map to TRBD1. The CDR3 length is 14 residues. J lost 2 bases, V lost 2 bases, and 2 bases had no gene match. The V gene's germline CDR1 is ENHRY and CDR2 SYGVKD. For the CDR3, the DNA is TGTGCCATCAGTGAGCAGGGGGATAACACTGAAGCTTTCTTT. Amino acid sequence: CAISEQGDNTEAFF.

This clone was observed once. The V gene is TRBV28, the J gene TRBJ1-2; 7 nucleotides line up with TRBD1. The CDR3 loop spans 14 amino acids. Germline lookup yields CDR1 MDHEN and CDR2 SYDVKM. J was trimmed by 5 bases and V by 1 base; bases with no gene match: 4. DNA of the CDR3: TGTGCCAGCAGTTTATTGGGACAGAAATATGGCTACACCTTC. It specifies CASSLLGQKYGYTF.

This clone was observed once. This chain links TRBV27 with TRBJ2-2, with 7 bases aligning to TRBD1. This CDR3 contains 12 residues. Germline V gene lookup returns CDR1 MNHEY and CDR2 SMNVEV (reference sequence). With V trimmed by 6 bases and J by 5 bases, 0 bases remained unmatched. The CDR3 DNA follows: TGTGCCAGCAGGACAGGGACCGGGGAGCTGTTTTTT. Translated: CASRTGTGELFF.

The CDR3 region is CASSRILKNSPLHF. In DNA form, the CDR3 reads TGTGCCAGCAGTAGGATTTTAAAGAATTCACCCCTCCACTTT. This chain links TRBV6-5 with TRBJ1-6; no firm D call. Per germline, CDR1 MNHEY and CDR2 SVGAGI. This CDR3 is 14 amino acids long. Trimming left V 5 bases short and J 7 bases short, with 12 bases between.

The gene calls are TRBV20-1 and TRBJ1-5; possible D gene TRBD1, 5 bases. V was pared by 3 bases and J by 2 bases, with 8 bases between. CDR3 length: 13 amino acids. Germline CDR1 and CDR2: DFQATT and SNEGSKA (reference sequence). CDR3 sequence (DNA): TGCAGTGCTAGTATGACAGGCAATCAGCCCCAGCATTTT. Protein: CSASMTGNQPQHF.

The chain has TRBV9 and TRBJ2-1; D unresolved. V lost 4 bases and J lost 2, with 13 bases in between. The CDR3 contains 15 residues. The germline CDR1 and CDR2 sequences are SGDLS and YYNGEE. In nucleotides, the CDR3 is TGTGCCAGCAGCTCAGAAGGCGCAACCTACAATGAGCAGTTCTTC. It specifies CASSSEGATYNEQFF.

The genes are TRBV2 and TRBJ2-5; tentatively, D is TRBD1 (6 bases). The CDR3 loop spans 12 amino acids. The V gene lost 8 bases and the J gene lost 2 bases, with 9 bases spanning the gap. Germline V CDR1 and CDR2: SNHLY, FYNNEI. DNA for the CDR3: TGTGCCAGCGGGACACTTCAAGAGACCCAGTACTTC. This encodes CASGTLQETQYF. Supplemented by reference TRBV2 and TRBJ2-5, the full variable domain reads EPEVTQTPSHQVTQMGQEVILRCVPISNHLYFYWYRQILGQKVEFLVSFYNNEISEKSEIFDDQFSVERPDGSNFTLKIRSTKLEDSAMYFCASGTLQETQYFGPGTRLLVL.

The J gene is TRBJ2-3, the V gene TRBV10-3; unclear D gene. CDR1 and CDR2 from the germline V gene are ENHRY and SYGVKD. The CDR3 loop spans 14 amino acids. V was pared by 3 bases and J by 0 bases, with 7 bases between. The CDR3 protein is CAISDSASTDTQYF. CDR3 DNA: TGTGCCATCAGTGATTCGGCCAGCACAGATACGCAGTATTTT.

The rearrangement joins TRBV5-1 to TRBJ1-1; a possible D gene is TRBD1 (6 bases). The length of the CDR3 is 15 residues. Per the germline V gene, CDR1 is SGHRS and CDR2 is YFSETQ. With 4 bases removed from V and 7 bases from J, the gap between germline ends came to 20 bases. The CDR3 region has the DNA TGCGCCAGCAGCCTCCGATCGGCGGGGGCGGGTGAAGCTTTCTTT. As protein: CASSLRSAGAGEAFF.

A few counts support this clone. The rearrangement uses TRBV2 and TRBJ1-5, with no clear D. Germline lookup yields CDR1 SNHLY and CDR2 FYNNEI. Deletions cut 0 bases from V and 6 bases from J, with 3 bases between. The CDR3 runs to 12 residues. The CDR3 region is CASSEAPQPQHF. For the CDR3, the DNA is TGTGCCAGCAGTGAAGCCCCTCAGCCCCAGCATTTT.

This clone occurred once. The chain couples TRBV18 to TRBJ1-6; a weak D match, TRBD1 (6 bases). This CDR3 has 15 residues. Trimming pared 3 bases from V and 5 bases from J, leaving 11 bases between. The V gene's germline CDR1 is KGHSH and CDR2 LQKENI. CDR3 bases: TGTGCCAGCTCACCCCAGAGGACAGATAATTCACCCCTCCACTTT. Protein sequence: CASSPQRTDNSPLHF.

CDR3 region: CASSPPKASGMREQYF. The DNA of the CDR3 is TGTGCCAGCAGTCCCCCCAAGGCCTCCGGGATGAGGGAGCAGTACTTC. The V call is TRBV28, the J call TRBJ2-7; tentatively, D is TRBD2 (5 bases). V lost 5 bases and J 7 bases, leaving 24 bases between the germline ends. The CDR3 contains 16 residues. Germline values: CDR1 MDHEN, CDR2 SYDVKM.

The V call is TRBV25-1, the J call TRBJ1-1; D remains ambiguous. V lost 3 bases and J lost 0, with 8 bases in between. Germline V CDR1 and CDR2: MGHDK, SYGVNS. CDR3 length: 14 amino acids. The CDR3 DNA reads as TGTGCCAGCAGTGACTTAGGAGTGAACACTGAAGCTTTCTTT. Its protein is CASSDLGVNTEAFF.

This clone was recorded a few times. The J gene is TRBJ2-7, the V gene TRBV7-2, with TRBD1 as a possible D gene (6 bases). Trimming took 3 bases from V and 5 from J, leaving 14 bases between them. The V gene's germline CDR1 is SGHTA and CDR2 FQGNSA. This CDR3 is 14 amino acids long. The CDR3 here is CASSFYRDVDEQYF. The CDR3 DNA reads TGTGCCAGCAGCTTTTACAGGGATGTTGACGAGCAGTACTTC.

The CDR3 nucleotides are TGCAGCGTTGCGGGACATCGCTCCTACGAGCAGTACTTC. Its protein is CSVAGHRSYEQYF. The chain combines TRBV29-1 with TRBJ2-7, with TRBD1 as a possible D gene (6 bases). The CDR3 runs to 13 residues. The germline V and J ends were trimmed by 4 bases and 0 bases, with 10 bases remaining between them. Germline V gene sequence: CDR1 SQVTM, CDR2 ANQGSEA.

V gene TRBV20-1 combines with J gene TRBJ1-6, with no clear D. The ends were cut back, 3 bases at V and 0 bases at J, with 6 bases in the middle. CDR1 is DFQATT and CDR2 is SNEGSKA in the germline V gene (reference sequence). The CDR3 loop spans 14 amino acids. The CDR3 bases are TGCAGTGCTAGTTCGAGCTCCTATAATTCACCCCTCCACTTT. Protein: CSASSSSYNSPLHF.

The rearrangement joins TRBV25-1 to TRBJ2-7; TRBD2 is a possible D gene (6 bases). V lost 6 bases and J 2 bases, leaving 14 bases between the germline ends. This CDR3 is 14 amino acids long. Per germline, CDR1 MGHDK and CDR2 SYGVNS. The CDR3 spells CASRGGAETYEQYF. DNA for the CDR3: TGTGCCAGCAGGGGGGGAGCGGAAACCTACGAGCAGTACTTC.

This clone showed up just once. This sequence joins TRBV28 and TRBJ1-2; D uncertain. The germline V gene has CDR1 MDHEN and CDR2 SYDVKM. The CDR3 spans 15 residues. V lost 6 bases to trimming and J lost 4 bases, with 18 bases between them. The chain's CDR3 is CASSRGPGSFYGYTF. The CDR3 coding sequence is TGTGCCAGCAGCCGCGGCCCGGGCAGTTTCTATGGCTACACCTTC.

This chain uses TRBV7-2 with TRBJ2-7; tentative D call: TRBD2 (7 bases). The length of the CDR3 is 14 residues. Trimming stripped 7 bases from V and 5 bases from J, with 18 bases between. The germline gives CDR1 SGHTA, CDR2 FQGNSA. CDR3 sequence: CASIRSGTLNEQYF. CDR3 DNA: TGTGCCAGCATCCGGAGCGGGACACTTAACGAGCAGTACTTC.

J is TRBJ2-7 and V is TRBV20-1; unclear D gene. The V and J ends lost 3 bases and 3 bases respectively, with 3 bases between them. CDR1 is DFQATT, CDR2 SNEGSKA, per germline (reference sequence). The CDR3 totals 10 residues. This CDR3 is CSASHYEQYF. CDR3 sequence (DNA): TGCAGTGCTAGCCACTACGAGCAGTACTTC.

The chain uses TRBV6-5 and TRBJ1-4; tentatively, D is TRBD1 (5 bases). Germline V gene sequence: CDR1 MNHEY, CDR2 SVGAGI. V dropped 4 bases and J dropped 7 bases, with 16 bases sitting between them. The CDR3 has 15 residues. CDR3: CASSFYRGIGEKLFF. The CDR3 coding sequence is TGTGCCAGCAGTTTCTACCGGGGCATAGGTGAAAAACTGTTTTTT.

This chain links TRBV19 with TRBJ1-1, with D possibly being TRBD1 (5 bases). The CDR3 is 14 residues long. The V end was cut by 5 bases, the J end by 2 bases, with 12 bases between. Germline V gene lookup returns CDR1 LNHDA and CDR2 SQIVND (reference sequence). The CDR3 DNA follows: TGTGCCAGTAGTGTGGGGGGTATCAACACTGAAGCTTTCTTT. This encodes CASSVGGINTEAFF. The complete variable domain, with remaining parts taken from reference TRBV19 and TRBJ1-1, reads DGGITQSPKYLFRKEGQNVTLSCEQNLNHDAMYWYRQDPGQGLRLIYYSQIVNDFQKGDIAEGYSVSREKKESFPLTVTSAQKNPTAFYLCASSVGGINTEAFFGQGTRLTVV.

The chain couples TRBV15 to TRBJ2-7; 10 nucleotides agree with TRBD2. CDR3 length equals 16 residues. J was trimmed by 5 bases and V by 5 bases; bases with no gene match: 12. Germline V gives CDR1 LNHNV, CDR2 YYDKDF (reference sequence). CDR3 nucleotides: TGTGCCACCAGCGATGTTCCGGGACTAGCGACGGACGAGCAGTACTTC. This translates into CATSDVPGLATDEQYF. The full variable domain, its missing parts supplied by reference TRBV15 and TRBJ2-7, is DAMVIQNPRYQVTQFGKPVTLSCSQTLNHNVMYWYQQKSSQAPKLLFHYYDKDFNNEADTPDNFQSRRPNTSFCFLDIRSPGLGDTAMYLCATSDVPGLATDEQYFGPGTRLTVT.

This chain links TRBV9 with TRBJ1-1; the D gene is possibly TRBD1 (6 bases). Germline CDR1 is SGDLS and CDR2 is YYNGEE. The CDR3 covers 14 residues. Trimming cost V 2 bases and J 0 bases, with 8 bases left between them. CDR3 amino acids: CASSVTGLNTEAFF. The CDR3 DNA follows: TGTGCCAGCAGCGTCACAGGGCTGAACACTGAAGCTTTCTTT.

The V gene is TRBV4-3, the J gene TRBJ1-1; no clear D gene. The V gene's germline CDR1 is LGHNA and CDR2 YSLEER. The length of the CDR3 is 15 residues. The V and J ends lost 0 bases and 4 bases respectively, with 12 bases between them. The CDR3 DNA sequence: TGCGCCAGCAGCCAAGATATTGGCAGGCCCACTGAAGCTTTCTTT. Residues: CASSQDIGRPTEAFF.

This chain joins TRBV7-9 and TRBJ1-1; D not certain. Germline lookup yields CDR1 SEHNR and CDR2 FQNEAQ (reference sequence). Trimming cost V 1 base and J 6 bases, with 9 bases left between them. The CDR3 sequence is 13 residues long. The CDR3 region is CASSLERVSEAFF. As DNA, the CDR3 is TGTGCCAGCAGCTTAGAGAGGGTATCTGAAGCTTTCTTT.

This sequence joins TRBV18 and TRBJ1-1; no clear D. The CDR3 contains 11 residues. Germline CDR1 KGHSH, CDR2 LQKENI. Trimming stripped 2 bases from V and 8 bases from J, with 6 bases between. CDR3 sequence: CASSPTREAFF. For the CDR3, the DNA is TGTGCCAGCTCACCAACGAGAGAAGCTTTCTTT.

The V gene is TRBV25-1, the J gene TRBJ1-3; no clear D. Trimming took 7 bases from V and 7 from J, leaving 11 bases between them. CDR3 size: 12 residues. CDR1 is MGHDK and CDR2 is SYGVNS in the germline V gene. CDR3 nucleotide sequence: TGTGCCAGCACCCATATCGGCAACACCATATATTTT. It is translated as CASTHIGNTIYF.

The sample holds one count of this clone. This chain joins TRBV3-1 (or the pseudogene TRBV3-2) and TRBJ2-1; 7 nucleotides match TRBD2. With V trimmed by 4 bases and J by 9 bases, 9 bases remained unmatched. CDR1 is LGHDT, CDR2 YNNKEL, per germline (reference sequence). The CDR3 runs to 14 residues. The CDR3 DNA is TGTGCCAGCAGCCCCGTAGCGGGTCCTGCTGAGCAGTTCTTC. It is translated as CASSPVAGPAEQFF.